The 19 T cell receptor beta chains below were found in one sample sequenced in a study of T cells in tuberculosis. Using immunoSEQ multiplex PCR, the repertoire was profiled, and TCRdb retains in-frame clones only, with some absent. The sample records approximately 57,000 clones, approximately 86% being singletons. After thawing and overnight rest, PBMC were stained with GMM-loaded CD1B tetramer, viability dye and anti-CD3 for sorting. C32 glucose monomycolate from Rhodococcus equi was loaded onto the CD1B tetramers. The sequenced sample consisted of CD1b-GMM tetramer-negative cells sorted from PBMCs. The receptors were gathered from an adult woman with latent tuberculosis.

The CDR3 spells CASSYPASGSYEQFF. Here the CDR3 DNA reads TGTGCCAGCAGTTACCCGGCTAGCGGGTCATATGAGCAGTTCTTC. The J gene is TRBJ2-1, the V gene TRBV6-4, with 8 bases that match TRBD2. CDR3 length: 15 residues. CDR1 and CDR2 (germline): MRHNA, SNTAGT. V lost 5 bases and J lost 8; bases outside the gene matches: 11.

The count of this clone is one. V gene TRBV5-1 combines with J gene TRBJ1-2; 8 bases fit TRBD1. V was pared by 2 bases and J by 2 bases, with 5 bases of the junction left unmatched. CDR1 SGHRS and CDR2 YFSETQ come from the germline V gene. The CDR3 sequence is 15 residues long. CDR3 DNA: TGCGCCAGCAGCTTCGGACAGGGAACCAACTATGGCTACACCTTC. It specifies CASSFGQGTNYGYTF.

The chain recombines TRBV5-1 with TRBJ2-7; perhaps TRBD1 as D (6 bases). The V gene lost 0 bases and the J gene lost 5 bases, with 12 bases spanning the gap. The CDR3 runs 14 residues. CDR1 is SGHRS, CDR2 YFSETQ, per germline. The DNA of the CDR3 is TGCGCCAGCAGCTTGGCACAACAGGGAAACGAGCAGTACTTC. Translation gives CASSLAQQGNEQYF.

V is TRBV5-1 and J is TRBJ1-6; D call uncertain. Trimming removed 0 bases at V and 8 bases at J, with 9 bases between. CDR3 length: 14 amino acids. The germline gives CDR1 SGHRS, CDR2 YFSETQ. CDR3 DNA: TGCGCCAGCAGCTTGGGGTTTTCGGATTCACCCCTCCACTTT. It is translated as CASSLGFSDSPLHF.

The chain couples TRBV5-1 to TRBJ1-5; TRBD1 might be the D (5 bases). The CDR3 loop spans 15 amino acids. V dropped 0 bases and J dropped 0 bases, with 7 bases sitting between them. The germline V gene has CDR1 SGHRS and CDR2 YFSETQ. The CDR3 loop reads CASSLAGVSNQPQHF. As DNA, the CDR3 is TGCGCCAGCAGCTTGGCGGGGGTTAGCAATCAGCCCCAGCATTTT.

CDR3 protein: CASSQGVSNQPQHF. In DNA, the CDR3 is TGTGCCAGTAGTCAAGGAGTCAGTAATCAGCCCCAGCATTTT. V and J are TRBV19 and TRBJ1-5; D is undetermined. The CDR3 has 14 amino acids. Trimming removed 5 bases at V and 4 bases at J, with 12 bases between. The germline gives CDR1 LNHDA, CDR2 SQIVND (reference sequence).

The chain combines TRBV7-3 with TRBJ2-3; D perhaps matches TRBD2 (6 bases). This CDR3 is 16 amino acids long. Germline CDR1 SGHTA, CDR2 FQGTGA. The V end lost 5 bases, the J end lost 6 bases, and 21 bases lay between the germline ends. The CDR3 bases are TGTGCCAGCAGCCTTACCCTAACCCGGGACTTGGATACGCAGTATTTT. It yields the protein CASSLTLTRDLDTQYF.

The genes are TRBV9 and TRBJ2-2; D gene unclear. The germline V gene has CDR1 SGDLS and CDR2 YYNGEE. The V end lost 1 base, the J end lost 8 bases, and 12 bases lay between the germline ends. The CDR3 spans 14 residues. The CDR3 sequence is CASSVYNRPGELFF. The CDR3 nucleotides are TGTGCCAGCAGCGTATATAACAGACCTGGGGAGCTGTTTTTT.

The CDR3 loop is CASSPAQGASTGELFF. CDR3 sequence (DNA): TGTGCCAGCTCTCCCGCCCAGGGGGCCTCCACCGGGGAGCTGTTTTTT. This chain joins TRBV18 and TRBJ2-2, with TRBD1 matching over 8 bases. The V and J ends lost 6 bases and 4 bases, in that order; junction bases with no gene match: 10. This CDR3 region has 16 residues. CDR1 is KGHSH, CDR2 LQKENI, per germline.

The rearrangement uses TRBV19 and TRBJ2-3; TRBD2 agrees at 10 bases. CDR3 size: 16 residues. The germline V gene has CDR1 LNHDA and CDR2 SQIVND (reference sequence). Losses at the gene ends were 3 bases for V and 1 base for J; bases not matched to a gene: 4. For the CDR3, the DNA is TGTGCCAGTAGTATCCGTAGCGGGGGGCGCACAGATACGCAGTATTTT. Amino acids: CASSIRSGGRTDTQYF.

This clone has only one observation. The CDR3 DNA is TGCGCCAGCAGTCAATCCTGGGATGGATCGGGGGACGGCCACTCTGGAAACACCATATATTTT. This sequence encodes CASSQSWDGSGDGHSGNTIYF. The rearrangement uses TRBV23-1 and TRBJ1-3; tentative D call: TRBD1 (5 bases). TRBV23-1 is placed among ORFs of uncertain function. The ends were cut back, 0 bases at V and 0 bases at J, with 24 bases in the middle. The CDR3 extends over 21 amino acids.

This chain joins TRBV6-1 and TRBJ1-1; TRBD1 matches 8 bases. The CDR3 contains 15 residues. With 6 bases clipped from V and 1 base from J, the junction kept 7 bases outside the gene matches. Germline V gene sequence: CDR1 MNHNS, CDR2 SASEGT. DNA for the CDR3: TGTGCCAGCAGCTTGGACAGGGTCCAGAACACTGAAGCTTTCTTT. Translation gives CASSLDRVQNTEAFF.

This rearrangement joins TRBV19 to TRBJ2-2; tentatively, D is TRBD2 (7 bases). V lost 4 bases and J lost 7, with 13 bases in between. In germline, CDR1 is LNHDA, CDR2 SQIVND (reference sequence). The CDR3 runs 14 residues. In nucleotides, the CDR3 is TGTGCCAGTAGTACGGGGGGCGCGGGCGGGGAGCTGTTTTTT. As protein: CASSTGGAGGELFF.

The gene calls are TRBV4-3 and TRBJ2-7; 8 bases line up with TRBD1. In germline, CDR1 is LGHNA, CDR2 YSLEER. The V gene end was trimmed by 3 bases and the J gene end by 2 bases; junction bases not matched to a gene: 9. The CDR3 covers 16 residues. The chain's CDR3 is CASSHAYDRGPYEQYF. CDR3 DNA sequence: TGCGCCAGCAGCCATGCTTACGACAGGGGACCCTACGAGCAGTACTTC.

The rearrangement joins TRBV7-2 to TRBJ2-3, with TRBD2 identical over 10 bases. This CDR3 is built from 15 residues. The germline CDR1 and CDR2 sequences are SGHTA and FQGNSA. J was trimmed by 3 bases and V by 4 bases; bases with no gene match: 4. As DNA, the CDR3 is TGTGCCAGCAGCTCTCGTAGCGGGAGGACAGATACGCAGTATTTT. It is translated as CASSSRSGRTDTQYF.

A remark on this clone: Other DNA sequences from this sample encode an identical CDR3 as well. The chain employs TRBV29-1 and TRBJ2-7; 7 bases are shared with TRBD2. The CDR3 loop spans 12 amino acids. V gave up 4 bases and J gave up 1 base; unmatched junction bases: 1. In germline, CDR1 is SQVTM, CDR2 ANQGSEA. The CDR3, as DNA: TGCAGCGTTGGCGGGAGTTCCTACGAGCAGTACTTC. Encoded protein: CSVGGSSYEQYF.

The chain is built from TRBV7-2 and TRBJ2-1; 7 positions agree with TRBD2. From germline, CDR1 is SGHTA and CDR2 FQGNSA. The CDR3 spans 15 residues. V was pared by 5 bases and J by 3 bases, with 7 bases of the junction left unmatched. CDR3 DNA: TGTGCCAGCAGCCCTCTAGCGGACCTCTACAATGAGCAGTTCTTC. The encoded protein is CASSPLADLYNEQFF.

The rearrangement joins TRBV30 to TRBJ1-2; a weak D match, TRBD1 (5 bases). V gave up 3 bases and J gave up 9 bases, with 14 bases separating them. The CDR3 loop spans 12 amino acids. CDR1 and CDR2 (germline): GTSNPN, SVGIG (reference sequence). CDR3 region: CAWRGQSVSYTF. In nucleotides, the CDR3 is TGTGCCTGGAGGGGGCAGTCTGTAAGCTACACCTTC.

V gene TRBV19 combines with J gene TRBJ1-1; D gene ambiguous. The CDR3 totals 15 residues. Trimming cost V 7 bases and J 2 bases, with 17 bases left between them. The germline V gene encodes CDR1 LNHDA and CDR2 SQIVND (reference sequence). As DNA, the CDR3 is TGTGCCAGTACCACCCTTCTAGCCGGTAACACTGAAGCTTTCTTT. It yields the protein CASTTLLAGNTEAFF.